These 5 T cell receptor beta chains came from one sample sequenced in a study of Ad26.COV2.S vaccination and SARS-CoV-2 variants. Regarding treatment: about 20 received Ad26.COV2.S at low or high dose, single or two shots; about 5 received placebo; per-sample allocation not given. Samples were taken on day 63 after the first vaccine or placebo injection. The method was immunoSEQ multiplex PCR; TCRdb's version includes in-frame clones alone and lacks a portion of them. The data contain roughly 350,000 clones, about 89% of them singletons. The sample consisted of peripheral blood, taken in a trial of Ad26.COV2.S vaccine versus placebo. The source is a person aged 18-65 years who received the Ad26.COV2.S COVID-19 vaccine or a placebo.

The chain recombines TRBV3-1 (or the pseudogene TRBV3-2) with TRBJ2-2; D unclear. From germline, CDR1 is LGHDT and CDR2 YNNKEL (reference sequence). V was pared by 1 base and J by 5 bases, with 14 bases between. This CDR3 has 16 residues. CDR3: CASSQGPGDLTGELFF. CDR3 nucleotides: TGTGCCAGCAGCCAAGGACCGGGTGACTTAACCGGGGAGCTGTTTTTT.

The chain is built from TRBV6-1 and TRBJ1-2; D is unclear. Germline CDR1 is MNHNS and CDR2 is SASEGT. The CDR3 totals 13 residues. Deletions cut 2 bases from V and 4 bases from J, with 8 bases between. CDR3 region: CASSERTGYGYTF. Written as DNA, the CDR3 is TGTGCCAGCAGTGAAAGGACGGGCTATGGCTACACCTTC.

This chain connects TRBV6-4 to TRBJ1-5; D is perhaps TRBD1 (6 bases). The CDR3 is 13 residues long. The V end lost 5 bases, the J end lost 7 bases, and 12 bases lay between the germline ends. Germline CDR1 and CDR2: MRHNA and SNTAGT. The CDR3 nucleotides are TGTGCCAGCAGTAGGGACATTGGGCAGCCCCAGCATTTT. As protein: CASSRDIGQPQHF.

J is TRBJ2-2 and V is TRBV5-1; 9 positions match TRBD1. Germline V CDR1 and CDR2: SGHRS, YFSETQ. The CDR3 covers 15 residues. The V segment lost 4 bases and the J segment 1 base; nucleotides outside the gene matches: 2. The DNA for the CDR3 is TGCGCCAGCAGCCGGACAGGGGTGAACACCGGGGAGCTGTTTTTT. The encoded protein is CASSRTGVNTGELFF.

J is TRBJ2-1 and V is TRBV9, with 10 bases that match TRBD1. J was trimmed by 6 bases and V by 4 bases; bases with no gene match: 10. The CDR3 totals 16 residues. Germline-derived CDR1 and CDR2 are SGDLS and YYNGEE. The CDR3 loop is CASSSQDRGPVNEQFF. The CDR3 DNA reads as TGTGCCAGCAGCTCCCAAGACAGGGGGCCAGTCAATGAGCAGTTCTTC.